These T cell receptor beta chains were read from a single sample in a study of blood T cell repertoires in COVID-19. The assay was immunoSEQ multiplex PCR, and TCRdb's table has in-frame clones only and misses some. Here the sample spans some 290,000 clones, approximately 87% being singletons. The material sequenced was peripheral blood. These receptors were obtained from a woman aged 25 to 39 with COVID-19, enrolled during active disease. Both conserved end residues are part of each CDR3. A D gene is named only where the DNA matches it firmly. Some rows mark clone size as missing; the rest say once, few, many or name a class of expanded clone.

J gene: TRBJ2-1
V gene: TRBV18
clone size: once
D gene: TRBD1
CDR3 DNA: TGTGCCAGCTCACCGACAAAGGGGACAGGGGGCAATGAGCAGTTCTTC
CDR3 protein: CASSPTKGTGGNEQFF

J gene: TRBJ2-7
V gene: TRBV7-2
clone size: few
D gene: TRBD2
CDR3 DNA: TGTGCCAGCAGCTGGACTAGCGGGGGTAATTATATCTACGAGCAGTACTTC
CDR3 protein: CASSWTSGGNYIYEQYF

J gene: TRBJ1-2
V gene: TRBV20-1
clone size: .
D gene: .
CDR3 DNA: TGCAGTGCCAGGACAGCTGGCTACACCTTC
CDR3 protein: CSARTAGYTF

J gene: TRBJ1-2
V gene: TRBV19
clone size: once
D gene: .
CDR3 DNA: TGTGCCAGTAGTATTGGAGCTGCGAGGGCCCAGATTGAGTTC
CDR3 protein: CASSIGAARAQIEF

J gene: TRBJ2-2
V gene: TRBV5-4
clone size: .
D gene: TRBD1
CDR3 DNA: TGTGCCAGCAGCTTGTCGACAGGGGTAACCGGGGAGCTGTTTTTT
CDR3 protein: CASSLSTGVTGELFF

J gene: TRBJ2-3
V gene: TRBV9
clone size: .
D gene: .
CDR3 DNA: TGTGCCAGCAGTCGATACATCCTTGACACAGATACGCAGTATTTT
CDR3 protein: CASSRYILDTDTQYF

J gene: TRBJ2-2
V gene: TRBV4-1
clone size: .
D gene: TRBD2
CDR3 DNA: TGCGCCAGCAGCCAATTAAAGGCTAGCGGGGGGACCGGGGAGCTGTTTTTT
CDR3 protein: CASSQLKASGGTGELFF

J gene: TRBJ2-7
V gene: TRBV4-1
clone size: few
D gene: .
CDR3 DNA: TGCGCCAGCAGCCCCGAGGAGGGGGCTGACGAGCAGTACTTC
CDR3 protein: CASSPEEGADEQYF

J gene: TRBJ1-5
V gene: TRBV2
clone size: .
D gene: TRBD1
CDR3 DNA: TGTGCCAGCAGTCCCGGGACAGGGGGCTATCAGCCCCAGCATTTT
CDR3 protein: CASSPGTGGYQPQHF

J gene: TRBJ2-7
V gene: TRBV7-8
clone size: .
D gene: .
CDR3 DNA: TGTGCCAGCAGCTTATTCCAGGGTCGCGACGAGCAGTACTTC
CDR3 protein: CASSLFQGRDEQYF

J gene: TRBJ2-3
V gene: TRBV5-1
clone size: .
D gene: TRBD2
CDR3 DNA: TGCGCCAGCAGCCACCGCGCCGGGACTAGCGGCCAGCCTAGCACAGATACGCAGTATTTT
CDR3 protein: CASSHRAGTSGQPSTDTQYF

J gene: TRBJ2-2
V gene: TRBV7-8
clone size: .
D gene: TRBD2
CDR3 DNA: TGTGCCAGCAGCACTAGCGTAAACACCGGGGAGCTGTTTTTT
CDR3 protein: CASSTSVNTGELFF

J gene: TRBJ2-2
V gene: TRBV5-1
clone size: few
D gene: .
CDR3 DNA: TGCGCCAGCGGGCCCGAGAACACCGGGGAGCTGTTTTTT
CDR3 protein: CASGPENTGELFF

J gene: TRBJ1-1
V gene: TRBV6-5
clone size: .
D gene: TRBD1
CDR3 DNA: TGTGCCAGCAGTTCTGGGGACAGGCCGAACACTGAAGCTTTCTTT
CDR3 protein: CASSSGDRPNTEAFF

J gene: TRBJ2-5
V gene: TRBV5-1
clone size: .
D gene: .
CDR3 DNA: TGCGCCAGCAGCTTGGGTCTAGCTGGAGAGACCCAGTACTTC
CDR3 protein: CASSLGLAGETQYF

J gene: TRBJ2-5
V gene: TRBV4-1
clone size: .
D gene: .
CDR3 DNA: TGCGCCAGCAGCCCCCCAATGTACCAAGAGACCCAGTACTTC
CDR3 protein: CASSPPMYQETQYF

J gene: TRBJ1-1
V gene: TRBV7-9
clone size: .
D gene: .
CDR3 DNA: TGTGCCAGCAGCCCGTACAGGGCCGGGAACACTGAAGCTTTCTTT
CDR3 protein: CASSPYRAGNTEAFF

J gene: TRBJ2-7
V gene: TRBV2
clone size: .
D gene: TRBD2
CDR3 DNA: TGTGCCAGCGACCGTCTAGCGGGGGGATCCTACGAGCAGTACTTC
CDR3 protein: CASDRLAGGSYEQYF

J gene: TRBJ2-7
V gene: TRBV2
clone size: .
D gene: TRBD1
CDR3 DNA: TGTGCCAGCCAGCTCAGGGACAGGACGCAATACGAGCAGTACTTC
CDR3 protein: CASQLRDRTQYEQYF

J gene: TRBJ1-1
V gene: TRBV5-4
clone size: once
D gene: .
CDR3 DNA: TGTGCCAGCAGCTTGGGGTCAGGGAAGAACACTGAAGCTTTCTTT
CDR3 protein: CASSLGSGKNTEAFF

J gene: TRBJ1-6
V gene: TRBV5-1
clone size: .
D gene: .
CDR3 DNA: TGCGCCAGCAGCCTTGGACAGCCCAGCTCCTATAATTCACCCCTCCACTTT
CDR3 protein: CASSLGQPSSYNSPLHF

J gene: TRBJ1-1
V gene: TRBV11-3
clone size: .
D gene: .
CDR3 DNA: TGTGCCAGCAGCCGGGACACCACTGAAGCTTTCTTT
CDR3 protein: CASSRDTTEAFF